This T cell receptor beta chain was captured in a study of response to subunit inactivated influenza vaccine. TCRdb used MiXCR to reprocess the RT-PCR reads, holding one entry per CDR3 protein. The data contain approximately 310,000 distinct CDR3 sequences, less than 25% of them singletons. CDR1 is ENHRY and CDR2 is SYGVKD in the germline V gene. The CDR3 is 13 residues long. V dropped 2 bases and J dropped 2 bases, with 7 bases sitting between them. Sample: PBMCs from blood, taken less than 22 months after vaccination. V gene TRBV10-3 combines with J gene TRBJ2-7; the D is unclear. The TCR was taken from a man in his fifties or sixties who received an inactivated influenza vaccine. DNA of the CDR3: TGTGCCATCAGTGAGAGGGTAGCCTACGAGCAGTACTTC. Translated: CAISERVAYEQYF.